The present entry profiles one T cell receptor beta chain with its context. These data belong to a study of blood T cell repertoires in COVID-19. Study-wide context: Specimens from acute and convalescent COVID-19 originated in the United States, Italy and Spain.

The assay was immunoSEQ multiplex PCR, and TCRdb's table has in-frame clones only and misses some. This repertoire shows around 260,000 clones, around nine tenths found once; its top ten account for around 5%. This sequence was found in a woman in her sixties or seventies with COVID-19, enrolled during active disease. The specimen sequenced was peripheral blood.

Written as DNA, the CDR3 is TGTGCCAGTAGTGAGCAGGGCACTGAAGCTTTCTTT. Translating gives CASSEQGTEAFF. V usage is TRBV19 and J usage is TRBJ1-1; D might be TRBD1 (5 bases). Germline-derived CDR1 and CDR2 are LNHDA and SQIVND (reference sequence). Trimming took off 5 bases at V and 4 bases at J, with 8 bases between the two ends. The CDR3 consists of 12 residues. Drawing the rest from reference TRBV19 and TRBJ1-1, the complete variable domain is DGGITQSPKYLFRKEGQNVTLSCEQNLNHDAMYWYRQDPGQGLRLIYYSQIVNDFQKGDIAEGYSVSREKKESFPLTVTSAQKNPTAFYLCASSEQGTEAFFGQGTRLTVV.